Described below is a single T cell receptor (beta chain) sequence and its context. The sample originates from a study of blood T cell repertoires in COVID-19. Whole-study context: From the United States, Italy and Spain came samples of acute and convalescent COVID-19. From T cells, B-cell-depleted T cells, or PBMCs came the material, which was cDNA or gDNA.

Authors' analysis steps: The assay estimated nucleated cells by amplifying reference gene primers. Clones were read by immunoSEQ multiplex PCR, and TCRdb kept only the in-frame ones, dropping some. D and trimming come from the DNA, and the V and J calls and clone size come from that table. The sample has about 78,000 clones, about 89% seen once. CDR1 and CDR2 (germline): LNHNV, YYDKDF (reference sequence). There are 17 residues in the CDR3. With 0 bases removed from V and 2 bases from J, the gap between germline ends came to 14 bases. The receptor was isolated from a man aged 45-60 years with active or convalescent COVID-19. The chain uses TRBV15 and TRBJ2-1; no reliable D call. The sample comprised peripheral blood. The CDR3 loop reads CATSRDSSPATYNEQFF. CDR3 DNA: TGTGCCACCAGCAGAGATTCTTCACCAGCGACCTACAATGAGCAGTTCTTC.